The rows below give T cell receptor beta chains drawn from one sample of a study of T-cell reconstitution after alpha-beta-depleted transplantation in children. One entry per CDR3 protein, called by TCRdb with MiXCR from the PCR reads. In the table there are 200,000 or so distinct CDR3 sequences, roughly 6.3% of which are singletons. Material: PBMCs, obtained before TCRalphabeta/CD19-depleted stem cell transplant. These receptors came from a girl under three years old with combined immunodeficiency, due to receive a stem cell transplant. CDR3s include the opening cysteine and the closing phenylalanine or tryptophan. Each record gives: CDR3 protein, CDR3 DNA, J gene, clone size, D gene, V gene. A D gene is named only where the DNA matches it firmly. Rows may omit the clone size; those that give it use once, few, many or a size class.

CDR3aa: CATSRDRQISYEQYF
CDR3nt: TGTGCCACCAGCAGAGATCGACAGATCTCCTACGAGCAGTACTTC
j_gene: TRBJ2-7
abundance: few
d_gene: -
v_gene: TRBV15

CDR3aa: CASSPWTGRPGELFF
CDR3nt: TGTGCCAGCAGCCCCTGGACAGGGCGTCCCGGGGAGCTGTTTTTT
j_gene: TRBJ2-2
abundance: many
d_gene: TRBD1
v_gene: TRBV7-9

CDR3aa: CASSPPKHGVLNTEAFF
CDR3nt: TGTGCCAGCTCACCACCTAAACACGGGGTTTTGAACACTGAAGCTTTCTTT
j_gene: TRBJ1-1
abundance: many
d_gene: -
v_gene: TRBV18

CDR3aa: CASSLTGPGPYEQYF
CDR3nt: TGTGCCAGCAGCTTAACAGGGCCGGGACCCTACGAGCAGTACTTC
j_gene: TRBJ2-7
abundance: -
d_gene: -
v_gene: TRBV7-2

CDR3aa: CSARAGTSALASTDTQYF
CDR3nt: TGCAGTGCTAGGGCCGGGACTAGCGCTTTAGCTAGCACAGATACGCAGTATTTT
j_gene: TRBJ2-3
abundance: -
d_gene: TRBD2
v_gene: TRBV20-1

CDR3aa: CASSSNRGGQPQHF
CDR3nt: TGTGCCAGCAGTTCTAACCGGGGGGGTCAGCCCCAGCATTTT
j_gene: TRBJ1-5
abundance: many
d_gene: -
v_gene: TRBV27

CDR3aa: CASSVDLAGDRNEQFF
CDR3nt: TGTGCCAGCAGCGTAGATCTAGCGGGAGATCGAAATGAGCAGTTCTTC
j_gene: TRBJ2-1
abundance: many
d_gene: TRBD2
v_gene: TRBV9

CDR3aa: CSVERQGLTEAFF
CDR3nt: TGCAGCGTTGAAAGGCAGGGGCTCACTGAAGCTTTCTTT
j_gene: TRBJ1-1
abundance: many
d_gene: -
v_gene: TRBV29-1

CDR3aa: CASSKAFSGDLYNEQFF
CDR3nt: TGTGCCAGCAGCAAAGCCTTTAGCGGGGACCTCTACAATGAGCAGTTCTTC
j_gene: TRBJ2-1
abundance: many
d_gene: -
v_gene: TRBV21-1

CDR3aa: CASSVGQGLYLNEQFF
CDR3nt: TGTGCCAGCAGTGTAGGGCAGGGACTTTACCTCAATGAGCAGTTCTTC
j_gene: TRBJ2-1
abundance: many
d_gene: -
v_gene: TRBV27

CDR3aa: CASSPTGGENTEAFF
CDR3nt: TGCGCCAGCAGCCCGACAGGTGGTGAGAACACTGAAGCTTTCTTT
j_gene: TRBJ1-1
abundance: many
d_gene: -
v_gene: TRBV4-3

CDR3aa: CSVVQGDWLGYTF
CDR3nt: TGCAGCGTTGTACAGGGGGATTGGCTTGGCTACACCTTC
j_gene: TRBJ1-2
abundance: many
d_gene: TRBD1
v_gene: TRBV29-1

CDR3aa: CCGLGLGETQYF
CDR3nt: TGCTGTGGCCTTGGACTAGGGGAGACCCAGTACTTC
j_gene: TRBJ2-5
abundance: few
d_gene: TRBD2
v_gene: TRBV20-1

CDR3aa: CASSLLFMGWGSSYEQYF
CDR3nt: TGTGCCAGCAGTTTACTATTTATGGGTTGGGGGAGCTCCTACGAGCAGTACTTC
j_gene: TRBJ2-7
abundance: many
d_gene: -
v_gene: TRBV12-3/TRBV12-4

CDR3aa: CASSQDVGSSTQETQYF
CDR3nt: TGTGCCAGCAGCCAAGATGTCGGGAGTAGTACTCAAGAGACCCAGTACTTC
j_gene: TRBJ2-5
abundance: -
d_gene: -
v_gene: TRBV14

CDR3aa: CASSLGYVVGLQETQYF
CDR3nt: TGTGCCAGCAGCTTAGGATATGTTGTGGGACTACAAGAGACCCAGTACTTC
j_gene: TRBJ2-5
abundance: many
d_gene: TRBD2
v_gene: TRBV7-2

CDR3aa: CSVEFSGSYYNEQFF
CDR3nt: TGCAGCGTTGAGTTTAGCGGGAGCTACTACAATGAGCAGTTCTTC
j_gene: TRBJ2-1
abundance: many
d_gene: TRBD2
v_gene: TRBV29-1

CDR3aa: CASSLARWQPQHF
CDR3nt: TGTGCCAGCAGCTTAGCTAGGTGGCAGCCCCAGCATTTT
j_gene: TRBJ1-5
abundance: many
d_gene: -
v_gene: TRBV7-6

CDR3aa: CASSSTTGGHYEQYF
CDR3nt: TGTGCCAGCAGCTCAACAACGGGGGGGCACTACGAGCAGTACTTC
j_gene: TRBJ2-7
abundance: many
d_gene: TRBD2
v_gene: TRBV9

CDR3aa: CSARQGASYEQYF
CDR3nt: TGCAGTGCTAGACAGGGAGCTTCCTACGAGCAGTACTTC
j_gene: TRBJ2-7
abundance: -
d_gene: -
v_gene: TRBV20-1

CDR3aa: CSVVPFGSYNEQFF
CDR3nt: TGCAGCGTTGTTCCGTTCGGGTCCTACAATGAGCAGTTCTTC
j_gene: TRBJ2-1
abundance: many
d_gene: -
v_gene: TRBV29-1

CDR3aa: CSVESDSGSEQFF
CDR3nt: TGCAGCGTTGAATCAGATAGTGGTAGTGAGCAGTTCTTC
j_gene: TRBJ2-1
abundance: many
d_gene: -
v_gene: TRBV29-1

CDR3aa: CSAVDSRGYGYTF
CDR3nt: TGCAGTGCTGTGGACAGTAGGGGCTATGGCTACACCTTC
j_gene: TRBJ1-2
abundance: many
d_gene: -
v_gene: TRBV20-1

CDR3aa: CASSMDSIVYEQYF
CDR3nt: TGTGCCAGCAGTATGGACTCTATCGTGTACGAGCAGTACTTC
j_gene: TRBJ2-7
abundance: many
d_gene: -
v_gene: TRBV12-3/TRBV12-4

CDR3aa: CASSLELANGYTF
CDR3nt: TGCGCCAGCAGCTTGGAGCTAGCGAATGGCTACACCTTC
j_gene: TRBJ1-2
abundance: many
d_gene: -
v_gene: TRBV5-1

CDR3aa: CASSFDHSSGNTIYF
CDR3nt: TGTGCCAGCAGTTTTGACCACTCCTCTGGAAACACCATATATTTT
j_gene: TRBJ1-3
abundance: few
d_gene: -
v_gene: TRBV7-9

CDR3aa: CASRTGGYGEQYF
CDR3nt: TGTGCCAGCAGGACAGGGGGCTATGGCGAGCAGTACTTC
j_gene: TRBJ2-7
abundance: -
d_gene: TRBD1
v_gene: TRBV7-9

CDR3aa: CASSLSRELYEQYF
CDR3nt: TGTGCCAGCAGTTTATCGAGAGAACTCTACGAGCAGTACTTC
j_gene: TRBJ2-7
abundance: many
d_gene: -
v_gene: TRBV27

CDR3aa: CASSYPLAGYSYNEQFF
CDR3nt: TGTGCCAGCAGCTATCCCTTAGCGGGCTACTCCTACAATGAGCAGTTCTTC
j_gene: TRBJ2-1
abundance: many
d_gene: TRBD2
v_gene: TRBV5-4